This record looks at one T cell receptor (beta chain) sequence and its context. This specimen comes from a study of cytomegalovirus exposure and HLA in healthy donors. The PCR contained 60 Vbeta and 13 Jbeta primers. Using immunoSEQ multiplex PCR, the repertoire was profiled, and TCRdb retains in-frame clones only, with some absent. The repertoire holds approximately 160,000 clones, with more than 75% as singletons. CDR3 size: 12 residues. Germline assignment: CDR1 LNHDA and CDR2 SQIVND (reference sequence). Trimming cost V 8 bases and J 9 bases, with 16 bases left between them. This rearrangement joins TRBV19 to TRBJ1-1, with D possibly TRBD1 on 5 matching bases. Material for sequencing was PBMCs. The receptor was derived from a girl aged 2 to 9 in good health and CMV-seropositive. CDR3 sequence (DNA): TGTGCCAGTCGGGGGGGATTCATGCAAGCTTTCTTT. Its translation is CASRGGFMQAFF.